This TCR beta chain was identified during a study of blood T cell repertoires in COVID-19. Study-level information: PBMCs, B-cell-depleted T cells, or T cells provided the cDNA or gDNA that made up the material.

The repertoire was sequenced with immunoSEQ multiplex PCR; TCRdb's copy has only in-frame clones and lacks some. The table shows 350,000 to 500,000 clones, with approximately 90% occurring only once. This CDR3 region has 15 residues. The V gene end was trimmed by 2 bases and the J gene end by 3 bases; junction bases not matched to a gene: 7. In germline, CDR1 is SGHVS, CDR2 FNYEAQ. Seattle patients were enrolled while actively infected and followed longitudinally. This clonotype originated in a young man with COVID-19, enrolled during active disease. The rearrangement joins TRBV7-6 to TRBJ2-7; 7 bases align to TRBD1. The sample comprised peripheral blood. CDR3 DNA sequence: TGTGCCAGCAGCTTAAGCCGGGACAGCTTCTACGAGCAGTACTTC. Its protein product is CASSLSRDSFYEQYF. Looking up the rest from reference TRBV7-6 and TRBJ2-7 gives the full variable domain: GAGVSQSPRYKVTKRGQDVALRCDPISGHVSLYWYRQALGQGPEFLTYFNYEAQQDKSGLPNDRFSAERPEGSISTLTIQRTEQRDSAMYRCASSLSRDSFYEQYFGPGTRLTVT.